The source of this T cell receptor beta chain is a study of blood T cell repertoires in COVID-19. Study information: COVID-19 samples collected from the United States, Italy and Spain covered acute and convalescent phases. PBMCs, B-cell-depleted T cells, or T cells provided the cDNA or gDNA that made up the material.

Trimming removed 7 bases at V and 1 base at J, with 16 bases between. The CDR3 is 15 amino acids. In germline, CDR1 is ENHRY, CDR2 SYGVKD. Sequenced by immunoSEQ multiplex PCR; TCRdb stores in-frame clones only, minus some. The sample records about 230,000 clones, 75% to 90% being singletons. The gene calls are TRBV10-3 and TRBJ2-5; the D gene is possibly TRBD2 (5 bases). This clonotype was sampled from a woman aged 65 to 85 with active or convalescent COVID-19. What was sequenced was peripheral blood. CDR3: CAIKEGGAGQETQYF. In DNA form, the CDR3 reads TGTGCCATCAAGGAAGGAGGTGCGGGCCAAGAGACCCAGTACTTC.